This T cell receptor (beta chain) came from a study of shared clonotypes between healthy human individuals. The test was conducted at deep level. Only in-frame clones appear in the TCRdb table, and some are missing; sequencing was by immunoSEQ multiplex PCR. The sample contains 730,000 or so clones, 72% of which appear only once. The CDR3 runs to 16 residues. The V and J ends lost 6 bases and 1 base respectively, with 18 bases between them. CDR1 KGHSH and CDR2 LQKENI come from the germline V gene. The TCR sequence derives from a woman between 25 and 40 years old in good health. Input material: memory CD4+ T cells sorted from blood. Subset of the sample: CD45RA-negative fraction. J is TRBJ1-1 and V is TRBV18; a weak D match, TRBD1 (5 bases). This CDR3 reads CASSQTSMGGNTEAFF. The DNA for the CDR3 is TGTGCCAGCTCCCAGACAAGTATGGGGGGGAACACTGAAGCTTTCTTT.